This T cell receptor beta chain emerged from a study of cytomegalovirus exposure and HLA in healthy donors (dated by TCRdb to the late 2010s). With respect to the entire study: A later analysis indicated that the roughly 120 validation repertoires were generated on the platform also employed for the 700 or so repertoires of the first cohort. The study aimed to test whether cataloging public T cell receptors could reveal signatures of past pathogen exposure. A separate validation cohort of approximately 120 different subjects was used in addition to the roughly 620-subject first cohort. To predict cytomegalovirus infection status, the study brought together high-throughput TCR immunosequencing, statistical association of individual TCRs with disease status, and machine learning.

The donors were included in the validation cohort of over a hundred subjects, a group kept apart from the roughly 670-subject first cohort. Between the V and J ends, shortened by 7 bases and 1 base respectively, the junction contains 28 bases. CDR1 and CDR2 are read off the germline V gene as SNHLY and FYNNEI. Reading from cysteine to phenylalanine, the CDR3 counts 19 amino acids. Only the CDR3 portion is preserved as DNA: 57 bases, with reading frame beginning at the first base. This clone was recorded a few times. The antigen it binds to is not known. No quality values exist for individual bases; no much larger clone is one base distant. Here is what the overall study found, with its caveats: A few of the identified cytomegalovirus-associated TCR beta chains were confirmed in vitro to be specific for cytomegalovirus antigens. In both the original and validation cohorts, the classifier was reported to diagnose cytomegalovirus status with high specificity and sensitivity. The validation cohort had no HLA typing available for a later analysis, so co-occurrence within that cohort was assessed over all 120 or so repertoires. The study listed 164 TCR beta chains as associated with cytomegalovirus. The authors suggested that the approach could potentially be extended to other disease states and immunological phenotypes. In a later analysis, TCRs clustered in the first cohort were found to also tend to co-occur in the approximately 120 validation repertoires, with approximately 93% of cluster scores above 0. While some public TCRs were present in many individuals, most TCR sequences turned up only very rarely across donors.

Receptors were amplified or captured by the immunoSEQ multiplex PCR assay. The original methods were these. To diagnose cytomegalovirus status from the catalog of TCR beta chain sequences, a statistical classification framework was built. The source is immuneACCESS, and TCRdb retained only in-frame sequences with V and J called. Part of the clones is not carried over; for the studies checked, unresolved V genes explain less than half of this, and the remainder is unexplained. V, J and clone size are those of that table, while D and trimming were read from the DNA. This sample holds roughly 73,000 clones; approximately 95% were observed only once. Around 3% of the sample is in the top ten clones.

Sequenced sample: PBMCs. The receptor was isolated from a man aged 18 to 29 in good health and CMV-seronegative. Here the chain combines TRBV2 and TRBJ1-1, with the D gene not clear enough to name. The DNA is TGTGCCAGCACCAGCGGGGTAGTAACAAGCTACCACCCGAACACTGAAGCTTTCTTT. Its protein product is CASTSGVVTSYHPNTEAFF.